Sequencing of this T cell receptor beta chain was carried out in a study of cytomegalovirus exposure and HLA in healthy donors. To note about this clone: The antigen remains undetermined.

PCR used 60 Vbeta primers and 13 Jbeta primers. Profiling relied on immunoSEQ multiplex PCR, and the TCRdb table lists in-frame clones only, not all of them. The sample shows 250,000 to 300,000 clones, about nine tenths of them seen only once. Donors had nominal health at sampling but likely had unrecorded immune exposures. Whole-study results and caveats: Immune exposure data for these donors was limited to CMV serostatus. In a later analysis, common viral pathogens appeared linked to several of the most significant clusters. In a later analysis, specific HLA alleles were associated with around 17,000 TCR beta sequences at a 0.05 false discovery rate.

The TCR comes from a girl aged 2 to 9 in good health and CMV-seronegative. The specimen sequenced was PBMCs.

The CDR3 DNA follows: TGTGCCAGCAGTCCAGCTAGGTCCCTATCCTACGAGCAGTACTTC. Amino acids: CASSPARSLSYEQYF. The rearrangement joins TRBV6-6 to TRBJ2-7; D gene ambiguous. Germline assignment: CDR1 MNHNY and CDR2 SVGAGI (reference sequence). Trimming took off 5 bases at V and 1 base at J, with 15 bases between the two ends. The CDR3 is made up of 15 amino acids.